A selection of T cell receptor beta chains follows, all from one sample in a study of blood T cell repertoires in COVID-19. Produced via immunoSEQ multiplex PCR; TCRdb's table is partial and in-frame only. The profile shows 260,000 or so clones, over 80% of them singletons. Sequenced: PBMCs or T cells enriched from blood (not recorded which). The receptors shown here come from a woman in her 30s with acute COVID-19. The CDR3 runs from the conserved cysteine through the conserved F or W. The D gene is left open where the match is weak. A row's size may be missing; if present it is once, few, many or a size class.

clone_size: NA; j_call: TRBJ1-3; d_call: NA; v_call: TRBV7-9; cdr3_nt: TGTGCCAGCAGCTTATTGAGGTCGGGGGGAAACACCATATATTTT; cdr3_aa: CASSLLRSGGNTIYF
clone_size: NA; j_call: TRBJ2-7; d_call: NA; v_call: TRBV30; cdr3_nt: TGTGCCTGGAGTTCCCTGGGATCGGAGGGGTTTAGATCCTACGAGCAGTACTTC; cdr3_aa: CAWSSLGSEGFRSYEQYF
clone_size: NA; j_call: TRBJ1-1; d_call: NA; v_call: TRBV25-1; cdr3_nt: TGTGCCAGCAGTGAATATTTCTCGGACTTGAACACTGAAGCTTTCTTT; cdr3_aa: CASSEYFSDLNTEAFF
clone_size: NA; j_call: TRBJ2-7; d_call: TRBD1; v_call: TRBV5-1; cdr3_nt: TGCGCCAGCAGCTCAATCACAGGGGTCGAGCAGTACTTC; cdr3_aa: CASSSITGVEQYF
clone_size: NA; j_call: TRBJ1-5; d_call: TRBD1; v_call: TRBV19; cdr3_nt: TGTGCCAGTAACATGGGGACAGGGGTTGGAGATTATCAGCCCCAGCATTTT; cdr3_aa: CASNMGTGVGDYQPQHF
clone_size: NA; j_call: TRBJ2-2; d_call: NA; v_call: TRBV5-1; cdr3_nt: TGCGCCAGCAGCATAATACCGGGGAAAAGGCCCGGCGGGGAGCTGTTTTTT; cdr3_aa: CASSIIPGKRPGGELFF
clone_size: NA; j_call: TRBJ1-5; d_call: NA; v_call: TRBV4-3; cdr3_nt: TGCGCCAGCAGCCACGGTAGCAATCAGCCCCAGCATTTT; cdr3_aa: CASSHGSNQPQHF
clone_size: NA; j_call: TRBJ1-3; d_call: NA; v_call: TRBV6-5; cdr3_nt: TGTGCCAGCAGTTCCCCCGACACAACTCGAAACACCATATATTTT; cdr3_aa: CASSSPDTTRNTIYF
clone_size: NA; j_call: TRBJ1-1; d_call: NA; v_call: TRBV7-9; cdr3_nt: TGTGCCAGCAGTCAGGGGAACACTGAAGCTTTCTTT; cdr3_aa: CASSQGNTEAFF
clone_size: NA; j_call: TRBJ2-1; d_call: NA; v_call: TRBV7-2; cdr3_nt: TGTGCCAGCAACCAGAGGGACACACTTTACAATGAGCAGTTCTTC; cdr3_aa: CASNQRDTLYNEQFF
clone_size: NA; j_call: TRBJ1-5; d_call: NA; v_call: TRBV24-1; cdr3_nt: TGTGCCACCAGTGATTGGAGTGGGCCCCAGCATTTT; cdr3_aa: CATSDWSGPQHF
clone_size: NA; j_call: TRBJ2-6; d_call: TRBD1; v_call: TRBV29-1; cdr3_nt: TGCAGCGTGGGGACAGGGATAACTTCTGGGGCCAACGTCCTGACTTTC; cdr3_aa: CSVGTGITSGANVLTF
clone_size: NA; j_call: TRBJ1-6; d_call: NA; v_call: TRBV10-3; cdr3_nt: TGTGCCATCAGTGAGTCTCAGGGTTTTCGAAATTCACCCCTCCACTTT; cdr3_aa: CAISESQGFRNSPLHF
clone_size: NA; j_call: TRBJ2-1; d_call: TRBD2; v_call: TRBV18; cdr3_nt: TGTGCCAGCTCACGAACTAGCGGGGGGGCCTCCACCTACAATGAGCAGTTCTTC; cdr3_aa: CASSRTSGGASTYNEQFF
clone_size: NA; j_call: TRBJ2-7; d_call: TRBD1; v_call: TRBV27; cdr3_nt: TGTGCCAGCAGTTTGGGGACAGGGGGGGAAGGGGATTACGAGCAGTACTTC; cdr3_aa: CASSLGTGGEGDYEQYF
clone_size: NA; j_call: TRBJ1-2; d_call: TRBD1; v_call: TRBV27; cdr3_nt: TGTGCCAGCAGTTTAAGGTCAGGGGGTGTGGGGAATGGCTACACCTTC; cdr3_aa: CASSLRSGGVGNGYTF
clone_size: NA; j_call: TRBJ2-6; d_call: NA; v_call: TRBV5-5; cdr3_nt: TGTGCCAGCAGCTTGGGTCGTTCTGGGGCCAACGTCCTGACTTTC; cdr3_aa: CASSLGRSGANVLTF
clone_size: few; j_call: TRBJ1-1; d_call: TRBD1; v_call: TRBV25-1; cdr3_nt: TGTGCCAGCAGCCTTGGAACAGGGGGAGGGAACACTGAAGCTTTCTTT; cdr3_aa: CASSLGTGGGNTEAFF
clone_size: NA; j_call: TRBJ2-7; d_call: NA; v_call: TRBV18; cdr3_nt: TGTGCCAGCTCACAGTTTACAGGGATTCGGAACGAGCAGTACTTC; cdr3_aa: CASSQFTGIRNEQYF
clone_size: NA; j_call: TRBJ2-5; d_call: TRBD2; v_call: TRBV6-5; cdr3_nt: TGTGCCAGCAGCAACCTGGGGACTACGAGGGAGACCCAGTACTTC; cdr3_aa: CASSNLGTTRETQYF
clone_size: NA; j_call: TRBJ1-4; d_call: TRBD1; v_call: TRBV11-2; cdr3_nt: TGTGCCAGCAGCCCGAACGGACAGGGTGAAAAACTGTTTTTT; cdr3_aa: CASSPNGQGEKLFF
clone_size: NA; j_call: TRBJ1-4; d_call: TRBD1; v_call: TRBV19; cdr3_nt: TGTGCCAGTAGCCCACTCAGACAGGGTGTCACTAGAAGGAGTGAAAAACTGTTTTTT; cdr3_aa: CASSPLRQGVTRRSEKLFF